The next 13 T cell receptor beta chains were all read from a single sample in a study of T cell responses to AZD1222 COVID-19 vaccine (dated by TCRdb to the early 2020s). Libraries were prepared through the immunoSEQ multiplex PCR assay. Here the immuneACCESS table is served through TCRdb, limited to in-frame sequences with V and J called. Missing clones are a known gap in these copies; in checked studies unresolved V genes cover under half, and the rest lacks a known reason. For this sample there are 130,000 or so clones; about 94% appear just once. Jointly, the top ten make up roughly 4% of the sample. This specimen's time point label, per the study, means: about 28 days (+/-7) after the second vaccine dose. The sample in question was peripheral blood, obtained 28 days after the second AZD1222 dose. The source of these receptors is an adult who received the AZD1222 COVID-19 vaccine.

The chain has TRBV4-2 and TRBJ2-2; the D gene could be TRBD1 or TRBD2 (5 bases each). There are 14 residues in the CDR3. The V gene lost 0 bases and the J gene lost 6 bases, with 8 bases spanning the gap. Germline assignment: CDR1 LGHNA and CDR2 YNFKEQ. The CDR3: CASSQDGAPGELFF. CDR3 DNA: TGTGCCAGCAGCCAAGACGGGGCGCCCGGGGAGCTGTTTTTT.

This chain connects TRBV28 to TRBJ2-7, with D perhaps being TRBD1 or TRBD2 (5 bases each). V lost 0 bases, J lost 2 bases, and 11 bases lay in between. The CDR3 covers 15 residues. Per germline, CDR1 MDHEN and CDR2 SYDVKM. The DNA of the CDR3 is TGTGCCAGCAGTTTATGGGGACGGAGGCCCTACGAGCAGTACTTC. This translates into CASSLWGRRPYEQYF.

The J gene is TRBJ1-1, the V gene TRBV7-3; D not certain. This CDR3 has 15 residues. CDR1 SGHTA and CDR2 FQGTGA come from the germline V gene. Trimming left V 1 base short and J 0 bases short, with 9 bases between. In DNA form, the CDR3 reads TGTGCCAGCAGCTTAAAGGGCAGTATGAACACTGAAGCTTTCTTT. Translating gives CASSLKGSMNTEAFF.

This clone came up once. The chain uses TRBV4-2 and TRBJ2-2, with D uncertain. The CDR3 extends over 13 amino acids. V was clipped by 1 base and J by 10 bases, with 10 bases between them. In germline, CDR1 is LGHNA, CDR2 YNFKEQ. The CDR3 sequence is CASSQAGPKELFF. CDR3 DNA: TGTGCCAGCAGCCAAGCGGGTCCCAAGGAGCTGTTTTTT.

The chain has TRBV4-1 and TRBJ1-5; D uncertain. The CDR3 covers 13 residues. Germline V gives CDR1 MGHRA, CDR2 YSYEKL. V lost 1 base and J 4 bases, leaving 5 bases between the germline ends. The CDR3 protein is CASSQAQNQPQHF. The CDR3 coding sequence is TGCGCCAGCAGCCAAGCCCAGAATCAGCCCCAGCATTTT.

This clone appeared a few times. The V gene is TRBV2, the J gene TRBJ2-1; weak D call: TRBD2 (6 bases). Germline values: CDR1 SNHLY, CDR2 FYNNEI. CDR3 length: 13 amino acids. V was cut by 6 bases and J by 5 bases, with 11 bases left in between. CDR3 DNA sequence: TGTGCCAGCAGGAGGGACTCAAACAATGAGCAGTTCTTC. This encodes CASRRDSNNEQFF.

The chain has TRBV10-3 and TRBJ2-1; D perhaps matches TRBD1 (6 bases). Germline values: CDR1 ENHRY, CDR2 SYGVKD. Trimming took 9 bases from V and 7 from J, leaving 16 bases between them. The CDR3 has 13 residues. CDR3 sequence reads: CAIHRELKNEQFF. In nucleotides, the CDR3 is TGTGCCATTCACAGGGAATTAAAGAATGAGCAGTTCTTC.

The chain employs TRBV12-3 or TRBV12-4 and TRBJ1-2, with D uncertain. This CDR3 spans 11 amino acids. Trimming shortened V by 6 bases and J by 4 bases, and 6 bases separated the two germline ends. The CDR3 region has the DNA TGTGCCAGCAGGCGCCGCTATGGCTACACCTTC. Amino acids: CASRRRYGYTF.

This clone was seen only once. The chain recombines TRBV5-4 with TRBJ1-1; D unclear. Per germline, CDR1 SGHNT and CDR2 YYREEE (reference sequence). Between the trimmed V and J ends, which lost 1 base and 7 bases, there was a span of 11 bases. The CDR3 length is 13 residues. The CDR3 here is CASSLSPTSEAFF. The CDR3 nucleotides are TGTGCCAGCAGCTTGTCCCCCACCAGTGAAGCTTTCTTT. The full variable domain, completed using reference TRBV5-4 and TRBJ1-1, is ETGVTQSPTHLIKTRGQQVTLRCSSQSGHNTVSWYQQALGQGPQFIFQYYREEENGRGNFPPRFSGLQFPNYSSELNVNALELDDSALYLCASSLSPTSEAFFGQGTRLTVV.

This rearrangement joins TRBV11-2 to TRBJ2-7; D is ambiguous. From germline, CDR1 is SGHAT and CDR2 FQNNGV. Trimming removed 2 bases at V and 4 bases at J, with 6 bases between. The CDR3 has 12 amino acids. In DNA, the CDR3 is TGTGCCAGCAGCTTATCGCCTTACGAGCAGTACTTC. Translating it yields CASSLSPYEQYF.

The chain has TRBV7-9 and TRBJ2-7, with TRBD1 matching 8 bases. Looked up from germline, CDR1 is SEHNR and CDR2 is FQNEAQ (reference sequence). Trimming at V came to 3 bases and at J to 4 bases, leaving 11 bases not matched to a gene. The CDR3 is 16 residues long. The CDR3 bases are TGTGCCAGCAGCTTTCCCGGACAGGGACGTCTATACGAGCAGTACTTC. Translated: CASSFPGQGRLYEQYF.

This chain joins TRBV6-2 or TRBV6-3 and TRBJ1-5; D gene ambiguous. Germline V gene lookup returns CDR1 MNHEY and CDR2 SVGEGT. CDR3 length: 14 amino acids. The V gene lost 6 bases and the J gene lost 9 bases, with 18 bases spanning the gap. For the CDR3, the DNA is TGTGCCAGCAGGTACCGATACACAATCCTGCCCCAGCATTTT. Translation gives CASRYRYTILPQHF.

The rearrangement uses TRBV25-1 and TRBJ1-1, with D tentatively TRBD1 (5 bases). V was clipped by 1 base and J by 11 bases, with 11 bases between them. The CDR3 sequence is 12 residues long. Germline values: CDR1 MGHDK, CDR2 SYGVNS. The CDR3 here is CASSESDGAAFF. The CDR3 coding sequence is TGTGCCAGCAGTGAATCCGACGGGGCGGCTTTCTTT.